This is a list of T cell receptor beta chains from one sample in a study of T-cell memory formation after mild COVID-19. TCRdb re-called the 5' RACE reads through MiXCR, storing one row per CDR3 protein. The sample holds some 50,000 distinct CDR3 sequences, 25% to 35% seen once. The sample comprised PBMCs or a T cell subset sorted from them (not recorded which). Receptors originate from a man younger than 30 who had mild COVID-19 (a few samples of this study predate the infection). Cell type and time point are not known. Both conserved end residues are part of each CDR3. D genes are given only for firm matches. Rows give clone size only sometimes, using once, few, many, or a class for an expanded clone.

clone size,J gene,V gene,D gene,CDR3 DNA,CDR3 protein
.,TRBJ2-4,TRBV19,TRBD1,TGTGCCAGTAGTTTTGGACAGGGGTACATTCAGTACTTC,CASSFGQGYIQYF
.,TRBJ2-3,TRBV4-2,.,TGTGCCAGCAGCCAAGATAGAGGCACTAGCACAGATACGCAGTATTTT,CASSQDRGTSTDTQYF
.,TRBJ2-2,TRBV11-2,TRBD1,TGTGCCAGCAGTGGGCAGGACAGGGTCACCGGGGAGCTGTTTTTT,CASSGQDRVTGELFF
.,TRBJ1-2,TRBV6-2/TRBV6-3,.,TGTGCCAGCAGTTACAGGGGGGAAGGCTACACCTTC,CASSYRGEGYTF
.,TRBJ2-2,TRBV7-3,.,TGTGCCAGCAGCTTATCAGCCGGGAGTGGCACCGGGGAGCTGTTTTTT,CASSLSAGSGTGELFF
.,TRBJ2-7,TRBV7-9,.,TGTGCCAGCAGCTTACCCCCGGGAGCCTCTCTCTACGAGCAGTACTTC,CASSLPPGASLYEQYF
few,TRBJ2-2,TRBV6-4,.,TGTGCCAGCAGTGAAGGACCACGAACCACCGGGGAGCTGTTTTTT,CASSEGPRTTGELFF
.,TRBJ2-3,TRBV9,.,TGTGCCAGCAGCGTTCGGGTCTCCGGAGGGGATACGCAGTATTTT,CASSVRVSGGDTQYF
once,TRBJ2-7,TRBV29-1,.,TGCAGCGTTGTCGCGGCGACAAGCGAGCAGTACTTC,CSVVAATSEQYF
.,TRBJ1-5,TRBV7-8,.,TGTGCCAGCAGCAAGGGATCGGGGTCAAATCAGCCCCAGCATTTT,CASSKGSGSNQPQHF
few,TRBJ2-1,TRBV11-2,TRBD2,TGTGCCAGCAGAGATACTAGCGGGGGGCATTACAATGAGCAGTTCTTC,CASRDTSGGHYNEQFF
.,TRBJ1-2,TRBV4-1,TRBD1,TGCGCCAGCAGTCTATTGGCAGGGGGTTCGGGCTACACCTTC,CASSLLAGGSGYTF
.,TRBJ2-4,TRBV29-1,TRBD2,TGCAGCGTTGAATTGGCAGGGAGGGAAAACATTCAGTACTTC,CSVELAGRENIQYF
.,TRBJ2-1,TRBV7-2,TRBD2,TGTGCCAGCAGCTTAAAAGGACTAGCGGGGAGCTCCTACAATGAGCAGTTCTTC,CASSLKGLAGSSYNEQFF
.,TRBJ2-7,TRBV12-3/TRBV12-4,.,TGTGCCAGCAGAGTGGGGAATAGCTACGAGCAGTACTTC,CASRVGNSYEQYF
many,TRBJ2-5,TRBV7-6,.,TGTGCCAGCAGCCCCGAGGTGGGGGGGACCCAGTACTTC,CASSPEVGGTQYF
.,TRBJ1-2,TRBV4-1,TRBD1,TGCGCCAGCAGCCAGACAGGGGTTGGCTACACCTTC,CASSQTGVGYTF
few,TRBJ2-2,TRBV15,.,TGTGCCACCAGCAGAGATCCCGTTCAGGGCGACACCGGGGAGCTGTTTTTT,CATSRDPVQGDTGELFF
.,TRBJ1-1,TRBV6-2/TRBV6-3,TRBD1,TGTGCCAGCAGTTACAGGGGGCTGAACACTGAAGCTTTCTTT,CASSYRGLNTEAFF
.,TRBJ2-3,TRBV12-3/TRBV12-4,TRBD2,TGTGCCAGCAGTTTTGGGTCTAGCGGGGGGGCTGCAGATACGCAGTATTTT,CASSFGSSGGAADTQYF
few,TRBJ2-1,TRBV12-3/TRBV12-4,TRBD2,TGTGCCAGCGGTAGCGGGGGGGAAGGGAATGAGCAGTTCTTC,CASGSGGEGNEQFF
.,TRBJ1-5,TRBV12-3/TRBV12-4,TRBD1,TGTGCCAGCAGTTTTGGCGACAGGGGGTTTCAGCCCCAGCATTTT,CASSFGDRGFQPQHF
.,TRBJ1-6,TRBV16,.,TGTGCCAGCAGCCAAATAAGGGACGATTCACCCCTCCACTTT,CASSQIRDDSPLHF
once,TRBJ2-3,TRBV24-1,.,TGTGCCACCGGTCAGTCAGATACGCAGTATTTT,CATGQSDTQYF
few,TRBJ2-1,TRBV6-2/TRBV6-3,TRBD2,TGTGCCAGCAGTAACCTAGCGGGGGGGCTATCCAATGAGCAGTTCTTC,CASSNLAGGLSNEQFF
few,TRBJ1-1,TRBV19,.,TGTGCCAGTTCACCGGGCGCTGAAGCTTTCTTT,CASSPGAEAFF
few,TRBJ1-1,TRBV6-2/TRBV6-3,.,TGTGCCAGCAGAAATGGGGGCACTGAAGCTTTCTTT,CASRNGGTEAFF
.,TRBJ2-7,TRBV7-9,TRBD1,TGTGCCAGCAGCCGGACGGGACAGGGGATCCACGAGCAGTACTTC,CASSRTGQGIHEQYF
.,TRBJ1-2,TRBV3-1,TRBD1,TGTGCCAGCAGCCGGTTCCCGGGACAGGGTTCTATCTATGGCTACACCTTC,CASSRFPGQGSIYGYTF
few,TRBJ1-5,TRBV4-1,TRBD1,TGCGCCAGCAGCCACCGGGACAGGGGAGATCAGCCCCAGCATTTT,CASSHRDRGDQPQHF
few,TRBJ1-1,TRBV19,.,TGTGCCAGTAAGGAATCCGGGACAACTGAAGCTTTCTTT,CASKESGTTEAFF
once,TRBJ2-5,TRBV6-2/TRBV6-3,.,TGTGCCATCACCCCCTACTGGCCGGCTAGAGAGACCCAGTACTTC,CAITPYWPARETQYF
few,TRBJ1-1,TRBV7-9,.,TGTGCCAGCAGCTTTCGGGTAAACACTGAAGCTTTCTTT,CASSFRVNTEAFF
.,TRBJ2-3,TRBV5-1,.,TGCGCCAGCAGCCCGGGCCGAGGTGACACAGATACGCAGTATTTT,CASSPGRGDTDTQYF
few,TRBJ2-5,TRBV5-1,.,TGCGCCACCCACTGGACAGGACTACAAGAGACCCAGTACTTC,CATHWTGLQETQYF
.,TRBJ2-1,TRBV5-1,.,TGCGCCAGCGGCTTGGATCTCGGGTTCTCCTACAATGAGCAGTTCTTC,CASGLDLGFSYNEQFF
few,TRBJ2-7,TRBV4-1,.,TGCGCCAGCAGCCAAGTTCAGGATGACGAGCAGTACTTC,CASSQVQDDEQYF
medium-sized,TRBJ2-3,TRBV5-1,TRBD2,TGCGCCAGCAGCTTCTTACTAGCGGACACAGATACGCAGTATTTT,CASSFLLADTDTQYF
.,TRBJ2-1,TRBV6-2/TRBV6-3,TRBD2,TGTGCCAGCAGCCCCGGGACTACTAAGCCTAGAAATGAGCAGTTCTTC,CASSPGTTKPRNEQFF
few,TRBJ1-1,TRBV5-1,TRBD1,TGCGCCAGCAGCCCCGGGACAGGGCTCATGAACACTGAAGCTTTCTTT,CASSPGTGLMNTEAFF
.,TRBJ2-5,TRBV7-8,.,TGTGCCAGCAGCTTAGGTTCCGATTTAGCAGGGCACCAAGAGACCCAGTACTTC,CASSLGSDLAGHQETQYF
once,TRBJ2-7,TRBV4-3,.,TGCGCCAGCAGCTGGGGGAGAGGGTACGAGCAGTACTTC,CASSWGRGYEQYF
.,TRBJ2-5,TRBV12-3/TRBV12-4,.,TGTGCCAGCAGCCAAACAAGGACCCAGTACTTC,CASSQTRTQYF
few,TRBJ2-1,TRBV11-2,.,TGTGCCAGCAGATTAGATGTCTCAGGGAACCCCTACAATGAGCAGTTCTTC,CASRLDVSGNPYNEQFF
many,TRBJ1-5,TRBV5-1,TRBD1,TGCGCCAGCAGCTCGACAGGGGATCAGCCCCAGCATTTT,CASSSTGDQPQHF
.,TRBJ1-5,TRBV6-2/TRBV6-3,TRBD1,TGTGCCAGCAGTTACCAGGGGGGCCGGTCCCAGCATTTT,CASSYQGGRSQHF
.,TRBJ2-1,TRBV29-1,.,TGCAGCGTTGACGGGCTGGTGTCAGGGCGGGGTGGAGATGAGCAGTTCTTC,CSVDGLVSGRGGDEQFF
.,TRBJ2-4,TRBV20-1,.,TGCAGTGCTAGGTCACAGCAAGCCAAAAACATTCAGTACTTC,CSARSQQAKNIQYF
many,TRBJ2-1,TRBV27,TRBD2,TGTGCCAGCAGTTTAATAGCGGGGGTATACAATGAGCAGTTCTTC,CASSLIAGVYNEQFF
.,TRBJ1-2,TRBV5-1,.,TGCGCCAGCAGCTTGTATCCGGTTTCCTATGGCTACACCTTC,CASSLYPVSYGYTF
few,TRBJ2-5,TRBV20-1,TRBD1,TGCAGTGCTAGACAGGGGGCGGAGGGAGAGACCCAGTACTTC,CSARQGAEGETQYF
once,TRBJ2-5,TRBV4-1,TRBD1,TGCGCCAGCAGCCCAGGTAGGGCAGGGGGTCAGGAGACCCAGTACTTC,CASSPGRAGGQETQYF
few,TRBJ2-3,TRBV4-2,TRBD2,TGTGCCAGCAGAAGGACTAGCGGGGTATCAGATACGCAGTATTTT,CASRRTSGVSDTQYF
few,TRBJ2-7,TRBV6-6,.,TGTGCCAGCATTAGGCGACAAGGGTCCTACGAGCAGTACTTC,CASIRRQGSYEQYF
few,TRBJ2-5,TRBV11-2,TRBD2,TGTGCCAGCAGGCGGACTAGCGGGGGGCAGAACTTC,CASRRTSGGQNF
.,TRBJ2-1,TRBV11-2,.,TGTGCCAGCAGCTTAGTTGGGGGGCTCAATGAGCAGTTCTTC,CASSLVGGLNEQFF